Described below is a single T cell receptor beta chain sequence and its context. Its specificity is not known. These data belong to a study of cytomegalovirus exposure and HLA in healthy donors. Primers: 60 Vbeta forward and 13 Jbeta reverse. Only in-frame clones appear in the TCRdb table, and some are missing; sequencing was by immunoSEQ multiplex PCR. The sample data list 140,000 to 150,000 clones. V trimming: 1 base; J trimming: 2 bases; junction bases outside the gene matches: 5. The CDR3 is 16 amino acids. The germline V gene has CDR1 SGHVS and CDR2 FNYEAQ. Notes on the study in general: TCR association rates varied by HLA locus in a later analysis, with DRB1 highest and HLA-C lowest.

Material: PBMCs. The chain has TRBV7-6 and TRBJ2-7, with TRBD2 matching 10 bases. This receptor was identified in a male donor in good health and CMV-seronegative. For the CDR3, the DNA is TGTGCCAGCAGCTTAGTGGCTAGCGGGAGCCCCTACGAGCAGTACTTC. Translation: CASSLVASGSPYEQYF. Full variable domain (outside the CDR3, taken from reference TRBV7-6 and TRBJ2-7): GAGVSQSPRYKVTKRGQDVALRCDPISGHVSLYWYRQALGQGPEFLTYFNYEAQQDKSGLPNDRFSAERPEGSISTLTIQRTEQRDSAMYRCASSLVASGSPYEQYFGPGTRLTVT.